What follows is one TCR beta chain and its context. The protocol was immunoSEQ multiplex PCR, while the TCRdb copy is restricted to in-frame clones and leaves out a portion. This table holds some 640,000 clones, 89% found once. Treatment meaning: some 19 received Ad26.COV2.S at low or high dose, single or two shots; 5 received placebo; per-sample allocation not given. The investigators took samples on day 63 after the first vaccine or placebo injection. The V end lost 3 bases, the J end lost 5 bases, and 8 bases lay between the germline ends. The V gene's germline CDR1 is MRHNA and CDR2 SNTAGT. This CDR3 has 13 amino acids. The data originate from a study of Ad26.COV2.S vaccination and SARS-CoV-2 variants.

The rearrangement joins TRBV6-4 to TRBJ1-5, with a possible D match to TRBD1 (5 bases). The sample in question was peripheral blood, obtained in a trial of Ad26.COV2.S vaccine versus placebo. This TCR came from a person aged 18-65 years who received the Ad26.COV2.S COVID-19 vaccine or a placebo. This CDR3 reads CASSESRDQPQHF. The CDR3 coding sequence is TGTGCCAGCAGTGAGTCCAGGGATCAGCCCCAGCATTTT.